This T cell receptor beta chain was sequenced during a study of shared clonotypes between healthy human individuals. Study in general: Donors consisted of a couple of women and a few men between 18 and 49. Points from the study as a whole: A small donor pool kept down the genetic and exposure-history diversity that was represented.

The authors ran unsorted PBMC replicate PCRs on roughly 330 ng DNA, tens of thousands of T cell genomes. As handled by the study authors: Junction-only immunoSEQ data arrived without quality scores, meaning filtering differed. The method was immunoSEQ multiplex PCR; TCRdb's version includes in-frame clones alone and lacks a portion of them. That table supplies the V and J calls and clone size; D and trimming were determined from the DNA. Here the sample spans hundreds of thousands of clones, roughly four fifths being singletons. Details on this clone: Its antigen is not known.

The CDR3 loop spans 12 amino acids. Trimming took off 2 bases at V and 4 bases at J, with 8 bases between the two ends. Germline V gene data show CDR1 as GTSNPN and CDR2 as SVGIG (reference sequence). Sequencing was performed on PBMCs. The J gene is TRBJ2-5, the V gene TRBV30, with D unresolved. The sequence came from a woman in her forties in good health. Some clones in this sample may be carry-over from other donors' samples. The CDR3 protein is CAWSPVIETQYF. The CDR3 DNA reads TGTGCCTGGAGTCCGGTGATAGAGACCCAGTACTTC. Based on the CDR3 plus reference TRBV30 and TRBJ2-5, the full variable domain is SQTIHQWPATLVQPVGSPLSLECTVEGTSNPNLYWYRQAAGRGLQLLFYSVGIGQISSEVPQNLSASRPQDRQFILSSKKLLLSDSGFYLCAWSPVIETQYFGPGTRLLVL.